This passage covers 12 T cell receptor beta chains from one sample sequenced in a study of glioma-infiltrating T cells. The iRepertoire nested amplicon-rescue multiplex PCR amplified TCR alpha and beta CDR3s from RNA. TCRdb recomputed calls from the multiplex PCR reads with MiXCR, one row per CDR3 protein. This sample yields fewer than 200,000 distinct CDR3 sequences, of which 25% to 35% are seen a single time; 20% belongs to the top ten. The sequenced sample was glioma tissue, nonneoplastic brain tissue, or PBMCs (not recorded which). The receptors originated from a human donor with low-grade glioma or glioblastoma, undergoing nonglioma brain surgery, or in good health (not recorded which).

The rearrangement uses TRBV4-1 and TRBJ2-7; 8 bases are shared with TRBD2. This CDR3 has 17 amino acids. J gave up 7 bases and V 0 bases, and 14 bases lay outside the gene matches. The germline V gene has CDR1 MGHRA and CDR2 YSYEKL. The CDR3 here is CASSQDNGLAGHNEQYF. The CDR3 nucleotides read TGCGCCAGCAGCCAAGATAATGGACTAGCTGGACACAATGAGCAGTACTTC.

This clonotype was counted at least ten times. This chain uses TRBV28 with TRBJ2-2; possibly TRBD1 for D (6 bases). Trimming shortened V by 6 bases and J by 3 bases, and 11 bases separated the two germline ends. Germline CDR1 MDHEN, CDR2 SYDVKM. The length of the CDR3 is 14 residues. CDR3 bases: TGTGCCAGCAGGGTACAGGGTTACACCGGGGAGCTGTTTTTT. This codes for CASRVQGYTGELFF.

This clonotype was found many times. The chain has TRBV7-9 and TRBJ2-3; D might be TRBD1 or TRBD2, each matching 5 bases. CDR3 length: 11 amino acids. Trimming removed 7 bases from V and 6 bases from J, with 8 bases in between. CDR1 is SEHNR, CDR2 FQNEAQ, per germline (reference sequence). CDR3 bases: TGTGCCAGCACCGAGGGGGATACGCAGTATTTT. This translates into CASTEGDTQYF. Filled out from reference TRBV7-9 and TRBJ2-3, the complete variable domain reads DTGVSQNPRHKITKRGQNVTFRCDPISEHNRLYWYRQTLGQGPEFLTYFQNEAQLEKSRLLSDRFSAERPKGSFSTLEIQRTEQGDSAMYLCASTEGDTQYFGPGTRLTVL.

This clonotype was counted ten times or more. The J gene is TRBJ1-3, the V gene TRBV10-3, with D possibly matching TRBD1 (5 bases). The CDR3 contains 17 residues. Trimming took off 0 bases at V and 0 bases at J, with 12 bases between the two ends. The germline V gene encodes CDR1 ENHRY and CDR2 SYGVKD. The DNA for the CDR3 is TGTGCCATCAGTGAGTCCCAGGGACGGGGCTCTGGAAACACCATATATTTT. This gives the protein CAISESQGRGSGNTIYF.

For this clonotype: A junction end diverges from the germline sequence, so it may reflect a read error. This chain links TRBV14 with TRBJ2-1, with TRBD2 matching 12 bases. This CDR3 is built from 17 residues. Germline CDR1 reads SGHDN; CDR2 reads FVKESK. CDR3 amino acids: CASSHRTSGKQYNDQFF. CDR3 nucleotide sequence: TGTGCCAGCAGCCATCGGACTAGCGGGAAACAATACAATGACCAGTTCTTC.

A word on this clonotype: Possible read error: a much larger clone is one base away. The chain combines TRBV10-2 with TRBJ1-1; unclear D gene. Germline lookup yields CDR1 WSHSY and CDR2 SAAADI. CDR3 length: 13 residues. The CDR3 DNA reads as TGTGCCAGCCAGCGGGGAAGGACCACTGAAGCTTTCTTT. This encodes CASQRGRTTEAFF.

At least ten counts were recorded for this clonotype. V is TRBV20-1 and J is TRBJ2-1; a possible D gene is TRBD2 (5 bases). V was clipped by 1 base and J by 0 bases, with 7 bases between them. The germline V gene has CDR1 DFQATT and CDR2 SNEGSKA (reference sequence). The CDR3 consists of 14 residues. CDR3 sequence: CSARVLASYNEQFF. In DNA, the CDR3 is TGCAGTGCTAGAGTCCTAGCCTCCTACAATGAGCAGTTCTTC.

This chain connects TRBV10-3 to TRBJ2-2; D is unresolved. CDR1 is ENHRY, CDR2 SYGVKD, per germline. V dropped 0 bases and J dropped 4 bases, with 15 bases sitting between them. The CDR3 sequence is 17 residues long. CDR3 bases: TGTGCCATCAGTGAGTCCTTTAGGCTACGAGGCACCGGGGAGCTGTTTTTT. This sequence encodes CAISESFRLRGTGELFF.

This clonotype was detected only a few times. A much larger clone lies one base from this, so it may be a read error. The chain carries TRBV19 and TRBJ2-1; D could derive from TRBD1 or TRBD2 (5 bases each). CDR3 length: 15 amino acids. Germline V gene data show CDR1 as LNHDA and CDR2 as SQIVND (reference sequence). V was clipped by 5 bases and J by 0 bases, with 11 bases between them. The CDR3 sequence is CASSHVGRSYNEQFF. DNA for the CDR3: TGTGCCAGTAGTCACGTGGGACGCTCCTACAATGAGCAGTTCTTC.

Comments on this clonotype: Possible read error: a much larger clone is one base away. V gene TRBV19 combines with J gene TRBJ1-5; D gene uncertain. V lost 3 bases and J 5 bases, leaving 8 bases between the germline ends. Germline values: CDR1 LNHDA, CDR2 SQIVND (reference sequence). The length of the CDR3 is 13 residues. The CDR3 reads CASSIETDQPQHF. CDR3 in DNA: TGTGCCAGTAGTATCGAGACGGATCAGCCCCAGCATTTT.

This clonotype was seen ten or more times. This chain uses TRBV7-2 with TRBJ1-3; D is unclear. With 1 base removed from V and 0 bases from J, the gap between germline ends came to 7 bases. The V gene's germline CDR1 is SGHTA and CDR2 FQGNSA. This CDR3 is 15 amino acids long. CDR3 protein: CASSLDSNSGNTIYF. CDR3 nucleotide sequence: TGTGCCAGCAGCTTAGATTCAAACTCTGGAAACACCATATATTTT.

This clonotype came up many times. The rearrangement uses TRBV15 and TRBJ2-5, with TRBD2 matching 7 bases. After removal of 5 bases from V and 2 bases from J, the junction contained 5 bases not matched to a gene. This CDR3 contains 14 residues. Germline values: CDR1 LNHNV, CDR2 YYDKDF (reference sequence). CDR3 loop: CATSEGLLQETQYF. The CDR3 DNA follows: TGTGCCACCAGCGAGGGACTACTTCAAGAGACCCAGTACTTC.